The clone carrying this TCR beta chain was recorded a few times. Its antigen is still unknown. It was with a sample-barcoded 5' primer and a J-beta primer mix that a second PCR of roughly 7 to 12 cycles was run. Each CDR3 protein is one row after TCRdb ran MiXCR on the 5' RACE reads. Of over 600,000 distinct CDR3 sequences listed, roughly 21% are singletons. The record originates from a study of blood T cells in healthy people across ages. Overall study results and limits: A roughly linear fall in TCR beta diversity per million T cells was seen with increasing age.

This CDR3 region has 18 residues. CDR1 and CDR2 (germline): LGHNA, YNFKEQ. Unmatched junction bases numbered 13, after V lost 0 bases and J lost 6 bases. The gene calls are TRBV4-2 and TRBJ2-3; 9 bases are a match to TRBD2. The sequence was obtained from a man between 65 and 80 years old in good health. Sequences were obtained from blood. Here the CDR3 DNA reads TGTGCCAGCAGCCAAGATGCCCTAGCGGGACCAATGTTGGATACGCAGTATTTT. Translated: CASSQDALAGPMLDTQYF.